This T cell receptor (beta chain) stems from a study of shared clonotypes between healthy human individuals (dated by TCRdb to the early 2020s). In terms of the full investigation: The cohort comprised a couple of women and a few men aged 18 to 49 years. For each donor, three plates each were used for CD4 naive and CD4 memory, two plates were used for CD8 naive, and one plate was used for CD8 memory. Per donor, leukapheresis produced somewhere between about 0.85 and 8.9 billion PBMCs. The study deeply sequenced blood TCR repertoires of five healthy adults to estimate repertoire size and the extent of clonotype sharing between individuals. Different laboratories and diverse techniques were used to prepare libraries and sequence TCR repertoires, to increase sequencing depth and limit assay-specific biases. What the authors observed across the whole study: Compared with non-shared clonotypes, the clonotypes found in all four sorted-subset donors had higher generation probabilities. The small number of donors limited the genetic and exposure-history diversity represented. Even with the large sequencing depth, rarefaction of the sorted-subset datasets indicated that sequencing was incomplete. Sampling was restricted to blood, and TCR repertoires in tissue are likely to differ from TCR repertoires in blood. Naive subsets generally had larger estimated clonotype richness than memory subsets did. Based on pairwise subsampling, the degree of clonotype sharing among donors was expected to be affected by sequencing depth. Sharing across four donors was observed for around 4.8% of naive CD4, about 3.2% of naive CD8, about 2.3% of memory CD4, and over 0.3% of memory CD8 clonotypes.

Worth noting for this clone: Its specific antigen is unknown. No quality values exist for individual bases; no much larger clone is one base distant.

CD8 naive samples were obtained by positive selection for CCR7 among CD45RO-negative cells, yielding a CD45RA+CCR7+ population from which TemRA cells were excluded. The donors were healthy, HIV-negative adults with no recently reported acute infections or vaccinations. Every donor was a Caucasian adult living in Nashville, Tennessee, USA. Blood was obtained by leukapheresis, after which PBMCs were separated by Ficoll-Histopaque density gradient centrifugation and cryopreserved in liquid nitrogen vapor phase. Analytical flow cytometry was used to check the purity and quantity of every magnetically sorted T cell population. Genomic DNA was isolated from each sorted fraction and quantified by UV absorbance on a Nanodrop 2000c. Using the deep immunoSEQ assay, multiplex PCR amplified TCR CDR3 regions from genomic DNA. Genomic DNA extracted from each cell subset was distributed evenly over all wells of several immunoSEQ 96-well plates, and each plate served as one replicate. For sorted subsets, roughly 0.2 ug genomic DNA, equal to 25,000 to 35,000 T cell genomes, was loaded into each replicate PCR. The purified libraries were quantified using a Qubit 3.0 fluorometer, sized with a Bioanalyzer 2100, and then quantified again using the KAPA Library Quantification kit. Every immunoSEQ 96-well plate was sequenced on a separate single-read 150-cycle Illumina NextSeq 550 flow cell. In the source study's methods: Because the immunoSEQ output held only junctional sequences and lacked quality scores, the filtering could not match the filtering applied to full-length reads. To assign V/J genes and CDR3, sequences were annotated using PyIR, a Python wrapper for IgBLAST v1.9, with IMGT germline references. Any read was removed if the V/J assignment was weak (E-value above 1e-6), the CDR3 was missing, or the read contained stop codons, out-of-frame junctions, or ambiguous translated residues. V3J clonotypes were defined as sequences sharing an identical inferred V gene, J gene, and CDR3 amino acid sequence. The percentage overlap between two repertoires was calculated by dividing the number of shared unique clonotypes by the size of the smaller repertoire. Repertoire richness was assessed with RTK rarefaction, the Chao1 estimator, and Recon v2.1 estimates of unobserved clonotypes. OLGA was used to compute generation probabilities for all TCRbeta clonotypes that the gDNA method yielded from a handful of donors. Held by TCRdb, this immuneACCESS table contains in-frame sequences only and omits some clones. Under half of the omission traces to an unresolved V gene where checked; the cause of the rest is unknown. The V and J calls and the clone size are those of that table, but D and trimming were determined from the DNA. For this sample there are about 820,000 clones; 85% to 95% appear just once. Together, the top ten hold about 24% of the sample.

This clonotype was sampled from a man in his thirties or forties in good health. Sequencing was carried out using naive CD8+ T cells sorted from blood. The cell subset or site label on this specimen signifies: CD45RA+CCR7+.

The DNA reads TGTGCCAGCAGCTTGAGTCGAGGCAAGGGTCTCGGGAACACTGAAGCTTTCTTT. Its coded protein is CASSLSRGKGLGNTEAFF. The rearranged segments are TRBV5-5 and TRBJ1-1, with no reliable assignment of the D segment. CDR1 and CDR2 are drawn from the germline V gene (reference sequence): SGHKS, YYEKEE. The CDR3 has 18 amino acids, counting the end cysteine and phenylalanine. The entry retains the CDR3 DNA only, 54 bases that are in frame from base 1. Trimming removed 1 base from V and 1 base from J, leaving 20 bases between the germline ends.